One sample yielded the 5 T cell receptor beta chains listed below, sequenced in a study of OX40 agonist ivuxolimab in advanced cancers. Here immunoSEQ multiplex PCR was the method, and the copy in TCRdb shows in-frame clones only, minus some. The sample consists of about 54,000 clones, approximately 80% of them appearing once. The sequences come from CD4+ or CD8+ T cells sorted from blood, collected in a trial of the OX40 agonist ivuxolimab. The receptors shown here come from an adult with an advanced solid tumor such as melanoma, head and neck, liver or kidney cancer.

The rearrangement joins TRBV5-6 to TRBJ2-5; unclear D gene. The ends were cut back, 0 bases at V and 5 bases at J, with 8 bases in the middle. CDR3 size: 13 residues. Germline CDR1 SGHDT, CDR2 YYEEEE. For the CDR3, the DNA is TGTGCCAGCAGCTTGGCCAGGATGGAGACCCAGTACTTC. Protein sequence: CASSLARMETQYF. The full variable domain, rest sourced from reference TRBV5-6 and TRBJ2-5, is DAGVTQSPTHLIKTRGQQVTLRCSPKSGHDTVSWYQQALGQGPQFIFQYYEEEERQRGNFPDRFSGHQFPNYSSELNVNALLLGDSALYLCASSLARMETQYFGPGTRLLVL.

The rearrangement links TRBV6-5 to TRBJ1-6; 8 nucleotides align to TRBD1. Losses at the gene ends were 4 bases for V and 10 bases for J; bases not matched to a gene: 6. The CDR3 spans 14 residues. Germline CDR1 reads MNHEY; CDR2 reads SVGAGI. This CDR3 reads CASSSRTGYSPLHF. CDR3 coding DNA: TGTGCCAGCAGTTCCAGGACAGGGTACTCACCCCTCCACTTT.

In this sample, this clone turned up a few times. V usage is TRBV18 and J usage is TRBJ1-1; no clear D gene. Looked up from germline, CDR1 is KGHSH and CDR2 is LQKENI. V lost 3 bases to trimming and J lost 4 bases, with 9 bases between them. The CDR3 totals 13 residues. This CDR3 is CASSPDRGTEAFF. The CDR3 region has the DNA TGTGCCAGCTCACCCGATCGGGGCACTGAAGCTTTCTTT.

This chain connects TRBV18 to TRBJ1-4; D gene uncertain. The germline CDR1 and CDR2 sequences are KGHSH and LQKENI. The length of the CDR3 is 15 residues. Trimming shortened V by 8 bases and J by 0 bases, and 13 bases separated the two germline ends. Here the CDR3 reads CASTPNLATNEKLFF. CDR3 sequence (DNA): TGTGCCAGCACCCCAAATCTTGCAACTAATGAAAAACTGTTTTTT.

The CDR3 region is CASSLEFGGDVNEQFF. In nucleotides, the CDR3 is TGTGCCAGCAGCTTGGAATTCGGGGGGGATGTAAATGAGCAGTTCTTC. V gene TRBV5-4 combines with J gene TRBJ2-1; TRBD2 matches 8 bases. The germline gives CDR1 SGHNT, CDR2 YYREEE (reference sequence). This CDR3 has 16 residues. Trimming cost V 0 bases and J 7 bases; bases outside gene matches: 9.